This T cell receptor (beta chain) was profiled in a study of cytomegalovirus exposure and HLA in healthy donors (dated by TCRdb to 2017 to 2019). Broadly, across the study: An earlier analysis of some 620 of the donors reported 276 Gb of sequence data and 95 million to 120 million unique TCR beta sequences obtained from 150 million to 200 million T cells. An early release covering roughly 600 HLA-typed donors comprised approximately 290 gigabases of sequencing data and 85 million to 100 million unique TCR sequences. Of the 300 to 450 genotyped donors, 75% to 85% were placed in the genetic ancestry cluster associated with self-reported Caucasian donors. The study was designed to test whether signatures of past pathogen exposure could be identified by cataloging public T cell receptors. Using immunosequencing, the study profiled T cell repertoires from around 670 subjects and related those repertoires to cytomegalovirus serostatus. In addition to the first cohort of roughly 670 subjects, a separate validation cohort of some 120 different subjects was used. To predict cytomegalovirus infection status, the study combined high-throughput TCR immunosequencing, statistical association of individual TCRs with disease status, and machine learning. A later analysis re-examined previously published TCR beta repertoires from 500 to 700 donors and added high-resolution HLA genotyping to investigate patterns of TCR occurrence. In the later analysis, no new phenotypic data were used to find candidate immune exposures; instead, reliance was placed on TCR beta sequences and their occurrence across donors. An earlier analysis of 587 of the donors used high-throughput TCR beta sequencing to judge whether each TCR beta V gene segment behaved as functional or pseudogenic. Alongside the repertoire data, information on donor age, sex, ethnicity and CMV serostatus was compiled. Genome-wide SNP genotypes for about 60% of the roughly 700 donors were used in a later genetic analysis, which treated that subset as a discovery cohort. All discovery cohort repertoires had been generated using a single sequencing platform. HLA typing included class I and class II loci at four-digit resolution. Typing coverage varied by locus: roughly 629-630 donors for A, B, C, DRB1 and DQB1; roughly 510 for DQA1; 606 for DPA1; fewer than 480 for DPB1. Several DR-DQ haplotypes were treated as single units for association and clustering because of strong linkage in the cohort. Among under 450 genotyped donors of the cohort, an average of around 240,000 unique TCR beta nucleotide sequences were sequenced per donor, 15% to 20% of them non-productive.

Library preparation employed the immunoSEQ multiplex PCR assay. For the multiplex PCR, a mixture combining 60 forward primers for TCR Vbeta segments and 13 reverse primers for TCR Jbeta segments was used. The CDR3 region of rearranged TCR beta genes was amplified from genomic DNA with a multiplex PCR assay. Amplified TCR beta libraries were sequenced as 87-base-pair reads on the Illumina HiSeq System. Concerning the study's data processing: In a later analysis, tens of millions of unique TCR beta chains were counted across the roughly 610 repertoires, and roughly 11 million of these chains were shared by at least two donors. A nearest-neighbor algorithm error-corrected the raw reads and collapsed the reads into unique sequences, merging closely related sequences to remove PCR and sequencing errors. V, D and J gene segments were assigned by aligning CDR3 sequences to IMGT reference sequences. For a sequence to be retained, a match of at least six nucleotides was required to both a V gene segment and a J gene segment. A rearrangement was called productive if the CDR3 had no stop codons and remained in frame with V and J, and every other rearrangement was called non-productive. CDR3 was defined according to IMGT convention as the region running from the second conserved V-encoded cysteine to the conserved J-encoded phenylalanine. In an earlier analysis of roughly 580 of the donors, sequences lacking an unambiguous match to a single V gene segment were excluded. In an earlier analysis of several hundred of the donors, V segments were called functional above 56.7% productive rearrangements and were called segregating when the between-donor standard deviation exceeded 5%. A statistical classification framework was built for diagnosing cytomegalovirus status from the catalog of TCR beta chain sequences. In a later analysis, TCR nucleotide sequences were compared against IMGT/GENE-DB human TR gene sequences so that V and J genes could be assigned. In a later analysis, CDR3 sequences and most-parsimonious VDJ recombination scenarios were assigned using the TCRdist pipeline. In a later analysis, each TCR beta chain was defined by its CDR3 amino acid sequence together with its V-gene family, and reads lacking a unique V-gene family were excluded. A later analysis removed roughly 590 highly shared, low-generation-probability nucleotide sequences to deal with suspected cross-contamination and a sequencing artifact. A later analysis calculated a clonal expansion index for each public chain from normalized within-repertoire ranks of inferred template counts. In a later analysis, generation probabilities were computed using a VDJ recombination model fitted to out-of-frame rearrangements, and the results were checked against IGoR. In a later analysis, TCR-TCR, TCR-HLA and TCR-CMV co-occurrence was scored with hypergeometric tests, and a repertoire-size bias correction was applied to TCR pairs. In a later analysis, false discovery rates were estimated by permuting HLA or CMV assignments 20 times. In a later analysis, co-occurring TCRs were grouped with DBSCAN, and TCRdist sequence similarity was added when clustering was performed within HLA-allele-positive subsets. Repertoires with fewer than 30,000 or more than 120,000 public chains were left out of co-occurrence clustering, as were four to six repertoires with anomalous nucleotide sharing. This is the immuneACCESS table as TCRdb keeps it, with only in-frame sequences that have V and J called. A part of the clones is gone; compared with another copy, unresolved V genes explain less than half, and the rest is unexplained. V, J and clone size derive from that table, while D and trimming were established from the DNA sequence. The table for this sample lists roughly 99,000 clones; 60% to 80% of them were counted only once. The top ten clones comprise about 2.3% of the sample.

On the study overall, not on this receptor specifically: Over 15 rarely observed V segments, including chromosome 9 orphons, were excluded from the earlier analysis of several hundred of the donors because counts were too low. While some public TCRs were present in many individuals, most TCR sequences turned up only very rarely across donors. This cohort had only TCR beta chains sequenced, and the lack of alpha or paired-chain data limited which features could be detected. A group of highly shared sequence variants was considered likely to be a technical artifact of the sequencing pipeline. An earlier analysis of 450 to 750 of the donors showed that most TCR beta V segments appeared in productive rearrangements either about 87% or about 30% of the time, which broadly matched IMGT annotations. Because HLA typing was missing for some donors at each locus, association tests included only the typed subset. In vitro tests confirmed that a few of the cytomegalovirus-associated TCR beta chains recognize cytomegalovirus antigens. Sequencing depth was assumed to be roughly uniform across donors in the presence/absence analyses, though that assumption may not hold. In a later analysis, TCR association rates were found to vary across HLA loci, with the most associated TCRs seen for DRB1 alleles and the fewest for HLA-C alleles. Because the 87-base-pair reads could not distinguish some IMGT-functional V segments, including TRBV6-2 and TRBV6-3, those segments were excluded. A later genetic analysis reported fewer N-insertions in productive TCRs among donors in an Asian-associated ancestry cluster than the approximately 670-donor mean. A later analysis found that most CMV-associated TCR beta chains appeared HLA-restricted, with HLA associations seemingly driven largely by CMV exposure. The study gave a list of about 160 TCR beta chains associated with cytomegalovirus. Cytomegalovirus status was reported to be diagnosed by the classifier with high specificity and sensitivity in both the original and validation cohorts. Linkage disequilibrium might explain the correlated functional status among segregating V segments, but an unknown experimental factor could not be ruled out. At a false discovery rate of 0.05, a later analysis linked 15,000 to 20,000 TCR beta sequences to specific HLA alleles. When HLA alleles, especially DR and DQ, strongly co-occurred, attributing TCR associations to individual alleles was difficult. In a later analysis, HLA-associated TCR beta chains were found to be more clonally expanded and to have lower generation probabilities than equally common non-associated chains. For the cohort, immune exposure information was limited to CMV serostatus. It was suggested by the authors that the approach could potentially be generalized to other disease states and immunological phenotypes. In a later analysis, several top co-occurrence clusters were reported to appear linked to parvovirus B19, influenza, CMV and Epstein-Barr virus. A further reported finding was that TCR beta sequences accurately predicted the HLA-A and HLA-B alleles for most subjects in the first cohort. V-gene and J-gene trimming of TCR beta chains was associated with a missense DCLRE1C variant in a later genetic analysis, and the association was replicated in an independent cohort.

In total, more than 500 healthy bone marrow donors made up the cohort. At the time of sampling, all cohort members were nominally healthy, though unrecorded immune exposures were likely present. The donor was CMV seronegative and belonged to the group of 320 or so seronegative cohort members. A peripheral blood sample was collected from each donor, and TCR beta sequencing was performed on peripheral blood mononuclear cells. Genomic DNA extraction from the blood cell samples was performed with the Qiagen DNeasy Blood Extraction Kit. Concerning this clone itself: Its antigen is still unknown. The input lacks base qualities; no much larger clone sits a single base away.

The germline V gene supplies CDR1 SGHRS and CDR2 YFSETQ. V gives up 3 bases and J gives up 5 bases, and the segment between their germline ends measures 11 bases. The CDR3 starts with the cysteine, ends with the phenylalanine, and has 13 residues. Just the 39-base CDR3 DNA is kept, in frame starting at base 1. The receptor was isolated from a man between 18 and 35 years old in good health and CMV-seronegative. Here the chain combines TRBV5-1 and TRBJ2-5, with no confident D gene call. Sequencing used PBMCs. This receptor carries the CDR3 CASSYRTRETQYF. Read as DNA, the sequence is TGCGCCAGCAGCTATCGAACTCGTGAGACCCAGTACTTC.